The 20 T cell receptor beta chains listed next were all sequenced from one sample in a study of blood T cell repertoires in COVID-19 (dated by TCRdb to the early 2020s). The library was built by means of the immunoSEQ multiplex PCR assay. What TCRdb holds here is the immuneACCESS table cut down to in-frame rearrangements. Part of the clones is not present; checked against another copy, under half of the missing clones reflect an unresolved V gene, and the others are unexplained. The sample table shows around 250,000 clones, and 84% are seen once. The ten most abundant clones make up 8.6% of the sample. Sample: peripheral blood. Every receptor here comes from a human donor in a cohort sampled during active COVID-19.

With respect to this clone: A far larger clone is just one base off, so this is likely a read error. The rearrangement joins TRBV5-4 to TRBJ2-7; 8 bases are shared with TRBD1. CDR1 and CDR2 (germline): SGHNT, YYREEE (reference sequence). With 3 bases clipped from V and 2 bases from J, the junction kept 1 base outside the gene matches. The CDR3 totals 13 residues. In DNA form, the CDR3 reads TGTGCCAGCAGCTCACAGGGGGCCTACGAGCAGTACTTC. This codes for CASSSQGAYEQYF. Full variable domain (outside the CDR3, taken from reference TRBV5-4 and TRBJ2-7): ETGVTQSPTHLIKTRGQQVTLRCSSQSGHNTVSWYQQALGQGPQFIFQYYREEENGRGNFPPRFSGLQFPNYSSELNVNALELDDSALYLCASSSQGAYEQYFGPGTRLTVT.

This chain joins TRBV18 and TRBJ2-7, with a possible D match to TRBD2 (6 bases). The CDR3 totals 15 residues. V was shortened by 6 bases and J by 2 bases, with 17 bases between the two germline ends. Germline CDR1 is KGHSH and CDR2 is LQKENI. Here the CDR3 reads CASSVQATRTYEQYF. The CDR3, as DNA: TGTGCCAGCTCCGTCCAGGCGACTAGAACCTACGAGCAGTACTTC.

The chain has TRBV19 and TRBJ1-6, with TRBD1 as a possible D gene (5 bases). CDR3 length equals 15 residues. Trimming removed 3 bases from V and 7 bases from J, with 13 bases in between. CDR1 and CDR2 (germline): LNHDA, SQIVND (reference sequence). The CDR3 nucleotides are TGTGCCAGTAGTATGATCCCGGGGGGAAATTCACCCCTCCACTTT. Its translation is CASSMIPGGNSPLHF.

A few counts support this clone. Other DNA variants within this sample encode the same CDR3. The CDR3 bases are TGCGCCAGCAGCCAGAGACAGGGGGACTATGGCTACACCTTC. Translated: CASSQRQGDYGYTF. The rearrangement uses TRBV4-1 and TRBJ1-2; 9 bases agree with TRBD1. Germline loops: CDR1 MGHRA, CDR2 YSYEKL. V shed 3 bases, J shed 3 bases, and the junction held 2 bases outside the gene matches. CDR3 length equals 14 residues.

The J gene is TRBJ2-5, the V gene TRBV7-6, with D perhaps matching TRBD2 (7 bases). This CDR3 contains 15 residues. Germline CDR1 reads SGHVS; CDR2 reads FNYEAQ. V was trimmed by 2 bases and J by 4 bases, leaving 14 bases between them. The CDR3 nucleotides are TGTGCCAGCAGCTTATTGGTGGGGGGGCGAGAGACCCAGTACTTC. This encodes CASSLLVGGRETQYF.

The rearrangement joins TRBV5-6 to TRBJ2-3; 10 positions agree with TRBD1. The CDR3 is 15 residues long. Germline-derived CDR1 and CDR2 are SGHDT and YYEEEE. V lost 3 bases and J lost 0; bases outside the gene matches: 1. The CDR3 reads CASSWGQGSTDTQYF. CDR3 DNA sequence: TGTGCCAGCAGCTGGGGACAGGGGAGCACAGATACGCAGTATTTT. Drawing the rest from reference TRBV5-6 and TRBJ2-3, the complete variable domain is DAGVTQSPTHLIKTRGQQVTLRCSPKSGHDTVSWYQQALGQGPQFIFQYYEEEERQRGNFPDRFSGHQFPNYSSELNVNALLLGDSALYLCASSWGQGSTDTQYFGPGTRLTVL.

CDR3 amino acids: CASSAGYGYTF. The CDR3 coding sequence is TGTGCCAGCAGCGCAGGGTATGGCTACACCTTC. The chain uses TRBV25-1 and TRBJ1-2; tentative D call: TRBD1 (5 bases). Germline CDR1 MGHDK, CDR2 SYGVNS. The CDR3 spans 11 residues. V was clipped by 6 bases and J by 5 bases, with 7 bases between them.

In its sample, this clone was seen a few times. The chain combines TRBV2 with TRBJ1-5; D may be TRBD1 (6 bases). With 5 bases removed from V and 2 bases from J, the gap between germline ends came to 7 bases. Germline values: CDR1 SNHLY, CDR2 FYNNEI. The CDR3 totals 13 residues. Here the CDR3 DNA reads TGTGCCAGCAGTCGACAGGGCAATCAGCCCCAGCATTTT. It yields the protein CASSRQGNQPQHF.

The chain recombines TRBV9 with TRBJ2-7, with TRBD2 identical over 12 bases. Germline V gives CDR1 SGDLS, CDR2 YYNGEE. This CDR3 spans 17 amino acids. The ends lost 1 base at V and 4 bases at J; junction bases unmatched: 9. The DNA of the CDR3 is TGTGCCAGCAGCGTATATCCTAGCGGGAGGGTCGGGTACGAGCAGTACTTC. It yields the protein CASSVYPSGRVGYEQYF.

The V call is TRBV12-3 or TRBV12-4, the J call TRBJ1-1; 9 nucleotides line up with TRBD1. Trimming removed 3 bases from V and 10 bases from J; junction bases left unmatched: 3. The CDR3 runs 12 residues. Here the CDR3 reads CASSFQGQGAFF. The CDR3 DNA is TGTGCCAGCAGTTTTCAGGGACAGGGAGCTTTCTTT.

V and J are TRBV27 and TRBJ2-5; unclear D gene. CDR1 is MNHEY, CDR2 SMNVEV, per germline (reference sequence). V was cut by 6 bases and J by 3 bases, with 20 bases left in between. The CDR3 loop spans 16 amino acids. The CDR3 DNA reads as TGTGCCAGCAGGCCACTCTCACTAAGTCGGGAAGAGACCCAGTACTTC. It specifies CASRPLSLSREETQYF.

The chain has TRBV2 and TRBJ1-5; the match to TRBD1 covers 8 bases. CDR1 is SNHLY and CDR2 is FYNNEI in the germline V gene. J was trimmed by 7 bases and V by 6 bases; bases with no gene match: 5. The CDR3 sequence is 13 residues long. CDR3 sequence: CASSGQGVQPQHF. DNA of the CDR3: TGTGCCAGCAGCGGACAGGGTGTGCAGCCCCAGCATTTT.

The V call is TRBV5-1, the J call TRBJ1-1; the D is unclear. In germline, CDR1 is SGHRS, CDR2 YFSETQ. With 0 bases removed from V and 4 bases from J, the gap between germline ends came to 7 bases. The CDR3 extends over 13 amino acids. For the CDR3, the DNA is TGCGCCAGCAGCTTGGTACGGGGCACTGAAGCTTTCTTT. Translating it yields CASSLVRGTEAFF.

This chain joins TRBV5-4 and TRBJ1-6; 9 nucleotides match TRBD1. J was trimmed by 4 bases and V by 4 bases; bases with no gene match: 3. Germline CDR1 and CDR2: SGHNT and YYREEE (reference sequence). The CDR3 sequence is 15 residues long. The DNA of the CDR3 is TGTGCCAGCAGCACCGGGACAGGGTATAATTCACCCCTCCACTTT. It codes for CASSTGTGYNSPLHF.

This chain's CDR3 is CASSLEGWNSPLHF. The DNA of the CDR3 is TGTGCCAGCAGCTTAGAGGGGTGGAATTCACCCCTCCACTTT. The chain links TRBV7-6 to TRBJ1-6, with D perhaps matching TRBD1 (5 bases). Germline V CDR1 and CDR2: SGHVS, FNYEAQ. The V and J ends lost 1 base and 7 bases respectively, with 8 bases between them. The CDR3 length is 14 residues.

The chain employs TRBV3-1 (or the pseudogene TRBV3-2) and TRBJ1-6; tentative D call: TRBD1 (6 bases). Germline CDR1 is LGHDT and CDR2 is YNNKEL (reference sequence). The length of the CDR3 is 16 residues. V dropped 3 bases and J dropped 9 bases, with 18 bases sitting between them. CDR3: CASSHQTNRVGSPLHF. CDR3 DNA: TGTGCCAGCAGCCACCAGACGAACAGGGTAGGTTCACCCCTCCACTTT.

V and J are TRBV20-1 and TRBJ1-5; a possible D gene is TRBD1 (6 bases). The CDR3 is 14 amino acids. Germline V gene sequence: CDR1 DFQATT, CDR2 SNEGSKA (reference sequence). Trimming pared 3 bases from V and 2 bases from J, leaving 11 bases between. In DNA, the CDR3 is TGCAGTGCTAGTAAGGGGGTCGGCAATCAGCCCCAGCATTTT. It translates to CSASKGVGNQPQHF.

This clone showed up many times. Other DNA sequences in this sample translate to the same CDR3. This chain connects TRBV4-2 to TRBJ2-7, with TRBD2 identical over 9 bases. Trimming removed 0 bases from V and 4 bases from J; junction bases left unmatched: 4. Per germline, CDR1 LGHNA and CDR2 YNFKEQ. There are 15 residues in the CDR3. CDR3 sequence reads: CASSQDAGGQYEQYF. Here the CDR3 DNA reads TGTGCCAGCAGCCAAGATGCGGGGGGGCAATACGAGCAGTACTTC.

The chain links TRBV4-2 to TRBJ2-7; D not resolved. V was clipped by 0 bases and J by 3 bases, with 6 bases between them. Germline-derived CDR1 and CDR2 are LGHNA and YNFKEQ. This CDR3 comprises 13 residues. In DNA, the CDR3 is TGTGCCAGCAGCCAAGATCGGAGCTACGAGCAGTACTTC. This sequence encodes CASSQDRSYEQYF.

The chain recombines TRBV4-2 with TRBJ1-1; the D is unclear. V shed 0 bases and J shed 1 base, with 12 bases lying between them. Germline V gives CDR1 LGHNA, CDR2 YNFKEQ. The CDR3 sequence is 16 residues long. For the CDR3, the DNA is TGTGCCAGCAGCCAAGACGAGGGCTGGTGGAACACTGAAGCTTTCTTT. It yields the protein CASSQDEGWWNTEAFF.